This TCR beta chain was sequenced in a study of immune heterogeneity within non-small cell lung tumors. Study at large: Among the tumors, several were squamous cell carcinomas, about nine were non-squamous carcinomas and 1 was not otherwise specified.

This clonotype appeared many times. Its cognate antigen is unknown. Trimming left V 1 base short and J 4 bases short, with 3 bases between. In germline, CDR1 is SGHNT, CDR2 YENEEA. The length of the CDR3 is 12 residues. Findings of the study overall: Individual patients mostly differed in their high-frequency T-cell receptor beta clonotypes. Recurring identical dominant CDR3 beta clonotypes were observed across tumor sites within a patient, together with site-unique high-frequency clones.

Multiplex PCR relied on 32 V and 13 J primers to amplify TCR beta CDR3. Each CDR3 protein gets one entry after TCRdb re-called the multiplex PCR reads with MiXCR. The sample holds roughly 5,700 distinct CDR3 sequences; about 21% are singletons and the top ten take about 9.8%. Each sample used approximately 570 ng of genomic DNA from bulk tumor tissue. Several biopsies per primary tumor, spaced far apart, were taken during surgery. Curative operations were performed on patients who had untreated, newly diagnosed non-small cell lung cancer. Donors comprised newly diagnosed non-small cell lung cancer patients undergoing surgery with curative intent.

The sequence was obtained from a woman aged 55 to 70 with non-small cell lung cancer. Sequencing used lung tumor tissue. The chain is built from TRBV11-3 and TRBJ2-3; D is uncertain. This CDR3 reads CASSLVPDTQYF. As DNA, the CDR3 is TGTGCCAGCAGCTTAGTGCCAGATACGCAGTATTTT.